The clone carrying this T cell receptor beta chain was detected only once. Its antigen is as yet unknown. Sorted-subset replicate PCR reactions contained roughly 200 ng DNA, corresponding to tens of thousands of T cell genomes. TCRdb's copy holds only in-frame clones and misses some; the assay was immunoSEQ multiplex PCR. This table holds some 500,000 clones, roughly 95% found once. The data derive from a study of shared clonotypes between healthy human individuals. Study overall: CD4 naive and CD4 memory each took three plates per donor, while CD8 naive took two and CD8 memory one.

CDR3 length equals 14 residues. The trim removed 8 bases at V and 5 bases at J, leaving 6 bases unmatched. Germline CDR1 MDHEN, CDR2 SYDVKM. Participating donors were healthy, HIV-negative adults free of recent acute infections or vaccinations. Study outcomes and limitations: Deeper or shallower sequencing was expected to change how clonotypes are shared among donors.

Sequenced sample: naive CD4+ T cells sorted from blood. This sample's subset: CD45RA+ positively selected. The sequence was obtained from a young woman in good health. The chain joins TRBV28 to TRBJ1-5, with 10 nucleotides matching TRBD1. CDR3 loop: CASGSGQGDQPQHF. The CDR3 DNA reads as TGTGCCAGCGGATCCGGACAGGGGGATCAGCCCCAGCATTTT.